Listed here are 6 T cell receptor beta chains from one sample, sequenced in a study of OX40 agonist ivuxolimab in advanced cancers. The data were produced by immunoSEQ multiplex PCR, yet TCRdb's version contains in-frame clones alone and is incomplete. The sample lists some 70,000 clones, approximately 89% seen once, with 1% to 1.2% in the top ten. The sample consisted of CD4+ or CD8+ T cells sorted from blood, taken in a trial of the OX40 agonist ivuxolimab. These TCRs come from an adult with an advanced solid tumor such as melanoma, head and neck, liver or kidney cancer.

This clone showed up just once. J is TRBJ2-5 and V is TRBV10-2, with 9 bases fitting TRBD1. V was clipped by 5 bases and J by 1 base; unmatched bases: 8. The CDR3 totals 16 residues. The germline gives CDR1 WSHSY, CDR2 SAAADI. CDR3 nucleotides: TGCGCCAGCAGTTCTGGACAGGGGCTAATCCAAGAGACCCAGTACTTC. Protein: CASSSGQGLIQETQYF.

This clone was picked up one time. The chain employs TRBV2 and TRBJ2-2; 10 nucleotides agree with TRBD2. The CDR3 spans 15 residues. Per the germline V gene, CDR1 is SNHLY and CDR2 is FYNNEI. The V gene end was trimmed by 2 bases and the J gene end by 6 bases; junction bases not matched to a gene: 3. For the CDR3, the DNA is TGTGCCAGCAGTGAACTAGCGGGGGTCGCCGGGGAGCTGTTTTTT. Protein sequence: CASSELAGVAGELFF.

The genes are TRBV5-1 and TRBJ2-7; the match to TRBD1 covers 8 bases. V shed 0 bases and J 5 bases; nucleotides not matched to a gene: 10. Germline V gene lookup returns CDR1 SGHRS and CDR2 YFSETQ. The CDR3 runs 16 residues. This chain's CDR3 is CASSLEGQGGIDEQYF. The CDR3 DNA follows: TGCGCCAGCAGCTTGGAAGGACAGGGAGGAATCGACGAGCAGTACTTC.

This clone is a singleton in its sample. The chain links TRBV5-1 to TRBJ2-5, with TRBD1 matching 7 bases. Looked up from germline, CDR1 is SGHRS and CDR2 is YFSETQ. The CDR3 length is 13 residues. V shed 4 bases, J shed 4 bases, and the junction held 4 bases outside the gene matches. The DNA for the CDR3 is TGCGCCAGCAGCCAACAGGGGAGAGAGACCCAGTACTTC. This encodes CASSQQGRETQYF.

The CDR3 DNA sequence: TGCGCCAGCAGCTTGGGAGCGTTAGGAGCTAACTATGGCTACACCTTC. It encodes CASSLGALGANYGYTF. This chain connects TRBV5-1 to TRBJ1-2; D is unclear. V lost 0 bases and J 0 bases, leaving 12 bases between the germline ends. Germline V gives CDR1 SGHRS, CDR2 YFSETQ. The CDR3 extends over 16 amino acids.

This clone was seen only once. The genes are TRBV7-2 and TRBJ2-7; 14 bases line up with TRBD2. The ends lost 3 bases at V and 6 bases at J; junction bases unmatched: 7. Germline-derived CDR1 and CDR2 are SGHTA and FQGNSA. There are 16 residues in the CDR3. CDR3 in DNA: TGTGCCAGCAGCTTGACTAGCGGGGGGGCCAGGACCGAGCAGTACTTC. Translated, it gives CASSLTSGGARTEQYF.